The source of this TCR beta chain is a study of blood T cell repertoires in COVID-19. Germline assignment: CDR1 MNHEY and CDR2 SVGAGI. CDR3 length equals 14 residues. Trimming removed 6 bases at V and 0 bases at J, with 12 bases between. Here immunoSEQ multiplex PCR was the method, and the copy in TCRdb shows in-frame clones only, minus some. Counted here are 140,000 to 150,000 clones, less than 90% occurring once; the ten biggest clones make up 8% to 9%. The clonotype originates from a young man with COVID-19, enrolled during active disease. The J gene is TRBJ2-7, the V gene TRBV6-5, with a tentative D call TRBD1 (6 bases). The sequencing input was peripheral blood. The CDR3 sequence: CASRQGRLSYEQYF. CDR3 in DNA: TGTGCCAGCAGACAGGGACGGCTCTCCTACGAGCAGTACTTC.